This entry is about one T cell receptor beta chain. Profiled with immunoSEQ multiplex PCR; TCRdb holds only in-frame clones, not every one. The top ten clones hold 14% of a sample with tens of thousands of clones, less than 85% of them seen once. No infections or other immune events were documented during collection. This entry comes from a study of identifying expanded T cells in peripheral blood. Germline V gene data show CDR1 as SGHRS and CDR2 as YFSETQ. This CDR3 comprises 19 residues. With 4 bases clipped from V and 0 bases from J, the junction kept 13 bases outside the gene matches. Source material: blood. The V and J genes are TRBV5-1 and TRBJ2-3; the match to TRBD2 covers 11 bases. This receptor was identified in a person aged 18 to 70 in good health. DNA of the CDR3: TGCGCCAGCAGCGAACTAGCGGGGGCCATATTCTCTAGCACAGATACGCAGTATTTT. Its translation is CASSELAGAIFSSTDTQYF.